The 21 T cell receptor beta chains reported below all come from one sample, sequenced in a study of OX40 agonist ivuxolimab in advanced cancers. Sequencing used immunoSEQ multiplex PCR; TCRdb keeps in-frame clones, though not all of them. Seen here are over 85,000 clones, 90% observed once, and the top ten hold roughly 1.6%. The sequences come from CD4+ or CD8+ T cells sorted from blood, collected in a trial of the OX40 agonist ivuxolimab. Source of these receptors: an adult with an advanced solid tumor such as melanoma, head and neck, liver or kidney cancer.

This rearrangement joins TRBV7-3 to TRBJ2-1; TRBD2 matches 10 bases. Germline V CDR1 and CDR2: SGHTA, FQGTGA. V shed 5 bases and J 9 bases; nucleotides not matched to a gene: 10. This CDR3 contains 15 residues. The CDR3 region has the DNA TGTGCCAGCAGCCTGCGTCTAGCGGGAGCGGGTGAGCAGTTCTTC. It specifies CASSLRLAGAGEQFF.

The gene calls are TRBV30 and TRBJ1-6; a weak D match, TRBD1 (6 bases). Germline loops: CDR1 GTSNPN, CDR2 SVGIG (reference sequence). V lost 1 base and J 10 bases, leaving 14 bases between the germline ends. The CDR3 totals 14 residues. DNA for the CDR3: TGTGCCTGGAGTGCAGGGTCACAGGGCTCACCCCTCCACTTT. Residues: CAWSAGSQGSPLHF. The variable domain in full, completed from reference TRBV30 and TRBJ1-6, reads SQTIHQWPATLVQPVGSPLSLECTVEGTSNPNLYWYRQAAGRGLQLLFYSVGIGQISSEVPQNLSASRPQDRQFILSSKKLLLSDSGFYLCAWSAGSQGSPLHFGNGTRLTVT.

The chain is built from TRBV7-2 and TRBJ2-3; D is undetermined. The ends were cut back, 7 bases at V and 5 bases at J, with 7 bases in the middle. Germline CDR1 and CDR2: SGHTA and FQGNSA. This CDR3 has 11 residues. The CDR3 reads CASTSQDTQYF. CDR3 in DNA: TGTGCCAGCACCTCTCAAGATACGCAGTATTTT.

The chain combines TRBV4-3 with TRBJ2-7, with 8 positions matching TRBD1. J lost 2 bases, V lost 0 bases, and 6 bases had no gene match. Germline CDR1 is LGHNA and CDR2 is YSLEER. This CDR3 has 16 amino acids. The CDR3, as DNA: TGCGCCAGCAGCCAAGAATGGCAGGGGGCCCCCTACGAGCAGTACTTC. Its translation: CASSQEWQGAPYEQYF.

The gene calls are TRBV19 and TRBJ1-4; weak D call: TRBD1 (6 bases). CDR3 length equals 14 residues. V lost 3 bases, J lost 7 bases, and 12 bases lay in between. CDR1 is LNHDA, CDR2 SQIVND, per germline (reference sequence). The CDR3 loop reads CASSIGGQGEKLFF. In DNA form, the CDR3 reads TGTGCCAGTAGTATCGGGGGGCAGGGTGAAAAACTGTTTTTT. Full variable domain (rest looked up from reference TRBV19 and TRBJ1-4): DGGITQSPKYLFRKEGQNVTLSCEQNLNHDAMYWYRQDPGQGLRLIYYSQIVNDFQKGDIAEGYSVSREKKESFPLTVTSAQKNPTAFYLCASSIGGQGEKLFFGSGTQLSVL.

This chain uses TRBV7-2 with TRBJ2-2; TRBD2 matches at 7 bases. V was clipped by 6 bases and J by 1 base; unmatched bases: 5. Germline CDR1 SGHTA, CDR2 FQGNSA. This CDR3 has 15 residues. The CDR3 DNA reads TGTGCCAGCAGACGCAGCGGGGTGAACACCGGGGAGCTGTTTTTT. Protein: CASRRSGVNTGELFF.

The chain recombines TRBV10-3 with TRBJ2-5; TRBD2 is a possible D gene (6 bases). Germline-derived CDR1 and CDR2 are ENHRY and SYGVKD. This CDR3 spans 14 amino acids. Trimming removed 7 bases from V and 2 bases from J, with 14 bases in between. The CDR3 sequence: CAINGGTLQETQYF. CDR3 nucleotides: TGTGCCATCAACGGCGGGACTCTACAAGAGACCCAGTACTTC.

DNA for the CDR3: TGTGCCAGCAGTGCACGACTCTTTAGCTCCTACAATGAGCAGTTCTTC. It codes for CASSARLFSSYNEQFF. V and J are TRBV6-6 and TRBJ2-1; no definite D call. The ends were cut back, 5 bases at V and 0 bases at J, with 14 bases in the middle. CDR1 is MNHNY, CDR2 SVGAGI, per germline (reference sequence). The CDR3 contains 16 residues.

In nucleotides, the CDR3 is TGCAGCGTTGATATAACAGGGGGCTCCTACGAGCAGTACTTC. Protein sequence: CSVDITGGSYEQYF. The chain is built from TRBV29-1 and TRBJ2-7; TRBD1 matches 8 bases. Germline-derived CDR1 and CDR2 are SQVTM and ANQGSEA. CDR3 length: 14 residues. The ends lost 3 bases at V and 0 bases at J; junction bases unmatched: 4.

The V call is TRBV28, the J call TRBJ2-5; D ambiguous. Trimming shortened V by 6 bases and J by 1 base, and 12 bases separated the two germline ends. The CDR3 runs to 14 residues. CDR1 and CDR2 (germline): MDHEN, SYDVKM. The CDR3 here is CASSYTALQETQYF. DNA of the CDR3: TGTGCCAGCAGCTACACTGCGCTCCAAGAGACCCAGTACTTC.

V is TRBV4-1 and J is TRBJ2-5; D not resolved. Germline CDR1 and CDR2: MGHRA and YSYEKL. The CDR3 is 14 residues long. V was pared by 0 bases and J by 5 bases, with 10 bases between. The CDR3 loop reads CASSQDHQSETQYF. The DNA of the CDR3 is TGCGCCAGCAGCCAAGATCACCAGTCGGAGACCCAGTACTTC.

The V gene is TRBV2, the J gene TRBJ2-7; TRBD1 or TRBD2 may be the D gene (5 bases each). The ends were cut back, 7 bases at V and 3 bases at J, with 13 bases in the middle. Germline V gene sequence: CDR1 SNHLY, CDR2 FYNNEI. The CDR3 covers 13 residues. CDR3 in DNA: TGTGCCAGCACGACGGGGCGTAACTACGAGCAGTACTTC. This codes for CASTTGRNYEQYF.

The J gene is TRBJ2-5, the V gene TRBV30; 7 bases align to TRBD2. Germline trimming cut 8 bases from V and 5 bases from J; bases unmatched to any gene: 11. The CDR3 runs 13 residues. Germline CDR1 and CDR2: GTSNPN and SVGIG (reference sequence). The CDR3 is CARAGRARETQYF. The CDR3 DNA reads as TGTGCCCGAGCGGGGAGGGCCCGGGAGACCCAGTACTTC.

The gene calls are TRBV18 and TRBJ1-5; D may be TRBD1 (6 bases). This CDR3 is built from 14 residues. V dropped 2 bases and J dropped 9 bases, with 14 bases sitting between them. CDR1 and CDR2 (germline): KGHSH, LQKENI. The CDR3 sequence: CASSPATGQGPQHF. In nucleotides, the CDR3 is TGTGCCAGCTCACCAGCGACAGGTCAAGGGCCCCAGCATTTT.

A remark on this clone: Other DNA sequences within the sample encode an identical CDR3. The chain links TRBV5-4 to TRBJ1-1, with 7 positions matching TRBD1. The V segment lost 3 bases and the J segment 0 bases; nucleotides outside the gene matches: 5. There are 15 residues in the CDR3. The germline gives CDR1 SGHNT, CDR2 YYREEE (reference sequence). As DNA, the CDR3 is TGTGCCAGCAGCTGGGGGACAGCAATGAACACTGAAGCTTTCTTT. As protein: CASSWGTAMNTEAFF.

The chain is built from TRBV5-1 and TRBJ2-1; 9 positions match TRBD2. Per germline, CDR1 SGHRS and CDR2 YFSETQ. V lost 4 bases, J lost 6 bases, and 11 bases stayed unmatched. This CDR3 is built from 16 residues. The chain's CDR3 is CASSRLTSGRFNEQFF. Here the CDR3 DNA reads TGCGCCAGCAGCCGGTTGACTAGCGGAAGATTCAATGAGCAGTTCTTC.

The chain links TRBV9 to TRBJ2-2; 7 nucleotides agree with TRBD1. The CDR3 loop spans 15 amino acids. V lost 3 bases, J lost 7 bases, and 9 bases stayed unmatched. Per germline, CDR1 SGDLS and CDR2 YYNGEE. The CDR3: CASSAQGDFGGELFF. CDR3 bases: TGTGCCAGCAGCGCGCAGGGGGATTTCGGCGGGGAGCTGTTTTTT.

The rearrangement joins TRBV5-5 to TRBJ2-5; the D gene could be TRBD1 or TRBD2 (5 bases each). V was trimmed by 7 bases and J by 5 bases, leaving 21 bases between them. The length of the CDR3 is 15 residues. In germline, CDR1 is SGHKS, CDR2 YYEKEE (reference sequence). The CDR3 protein is CASGTGDLSQETQYF. The CDR3 bases are TGTGCCAGCGGCACCGGGGACCTGAGTCAGGAGACCCAGTACTTC.

The chain uses TRBV18 and TRBJ2-2; D may be TRBD1 or TRBD2 (6 bases each). Germline loops: CDR1 KGHSH, CDR2 LQKENI. The CDR3 covers 18 residues. V dropped 3 bases and J dropped 5 bases, with 22 bases sitting between them. The CDR3 here is CASSPSTTGTGVTGELFF. CDR3 DNA sequence: TGTGCCAGCTCACCCAGTACTACAGGGACGGGAGTAACCGGGGAGCTGTTTTTT.

The chain links TRBV19 to TRBJ1-2, with 8 positions matching TRBD1. The germline gives CDR1 LNHDA, CDR2 SQIVND (reference sequence). The CDR3 loop spans 14 amino acids. The V and J ends lost 7 bases and 5 bases, in that order; junction bases with no gene match: 9. The CDR3 region has the DNA TGTGCCAGTACCTACGACAGGGGCGGATATGGCTACACCTTC. Encoded protein: CASTYDRGGYGYTF.

J is TRBJ2-3 and V is TRBV27; D uncertain. CDR1 MNHEY and CDR2 SMNVEV come from the germline V gene (reference sequence). This CDR3 is 19 amino acids long. Trimming pared 0 bases from V and 4 bases from J, leaving 23 bases between. CDR3 sequence: CASSLSPQLWTGRPDTQYF. CDR3 nucleotides: TGTGCCAGCAGTTTATCCCCCCAACTTTGGACGGGCCGGCCAGATACGCAGTATTTT.